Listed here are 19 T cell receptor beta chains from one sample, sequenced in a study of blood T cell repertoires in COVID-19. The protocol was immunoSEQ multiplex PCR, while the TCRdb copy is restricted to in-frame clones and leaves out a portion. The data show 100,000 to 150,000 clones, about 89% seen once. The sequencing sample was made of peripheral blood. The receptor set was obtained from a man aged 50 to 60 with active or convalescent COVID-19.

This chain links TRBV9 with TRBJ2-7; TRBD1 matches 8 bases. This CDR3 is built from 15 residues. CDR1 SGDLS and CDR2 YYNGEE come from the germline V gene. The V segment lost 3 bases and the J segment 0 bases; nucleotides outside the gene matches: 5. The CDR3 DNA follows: TGTGCCAGCAGCGCGGGACAGGCAAGCTCCTACGAGCAGTACTTC. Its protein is CASSAGQASSYEQYF.

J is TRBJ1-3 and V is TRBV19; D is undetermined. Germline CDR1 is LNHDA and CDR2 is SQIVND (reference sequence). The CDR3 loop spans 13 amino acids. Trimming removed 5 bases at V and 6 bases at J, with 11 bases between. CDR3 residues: CASSVNPVNTIYF. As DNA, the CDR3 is TGTGCCAGTAGTGTAAATCCGGTAAACACCATATATTTT.

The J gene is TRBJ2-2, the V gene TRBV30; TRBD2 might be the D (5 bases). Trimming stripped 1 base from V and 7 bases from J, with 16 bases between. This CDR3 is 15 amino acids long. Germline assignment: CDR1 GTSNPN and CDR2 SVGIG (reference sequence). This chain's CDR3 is CAWSAPSPGNGELFF. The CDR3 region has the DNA TGTGCCTGGAGTGCCCCTAGCCCTGGGAACGGGGAGCTGTTTTTT.

Here the CDR3 reads CASSEGGQGNQPQHF. The CDR3 coding sequence is TGTGCCAGCAGTGAAGGGGGACAGGGGAATCAGCCCCAGCATTTT. The V call is TRBV6-1, the J call TRBJ1-5; 10 positions match TRBD1. Trimming cost V 1 base and J 4 bases; bases outside gene matches: 1. The germline gives CDR1 MNHNS, CDR2 SASEGT. CDR3 length: 15 residues.

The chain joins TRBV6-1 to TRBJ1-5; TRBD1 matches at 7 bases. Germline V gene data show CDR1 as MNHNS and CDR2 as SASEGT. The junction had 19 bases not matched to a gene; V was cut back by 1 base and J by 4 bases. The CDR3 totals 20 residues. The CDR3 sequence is CASSEVRKGGVPVSNQPQHF. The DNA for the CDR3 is TGTGCCAGCAGTGAAGTACGGAAAGGGGGCGTTCCCGTATCAAATCAGCCCCAGCATTTT.

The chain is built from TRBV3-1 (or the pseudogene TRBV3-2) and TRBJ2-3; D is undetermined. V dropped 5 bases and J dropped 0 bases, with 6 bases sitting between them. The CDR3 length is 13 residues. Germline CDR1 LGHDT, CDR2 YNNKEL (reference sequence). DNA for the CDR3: TGTGCCAGCAGCTTCAGTAGCACAGATACGCAGTATTTT. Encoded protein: CASSFSSTDTQYF.

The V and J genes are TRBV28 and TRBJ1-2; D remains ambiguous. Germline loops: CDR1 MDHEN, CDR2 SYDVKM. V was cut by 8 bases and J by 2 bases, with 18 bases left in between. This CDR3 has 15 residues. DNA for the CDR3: TGTGCCAGCGTCGAACACACGGTCGGGAACTATGGCTACACCTTC. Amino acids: CASVEHTVGNYGYTF.

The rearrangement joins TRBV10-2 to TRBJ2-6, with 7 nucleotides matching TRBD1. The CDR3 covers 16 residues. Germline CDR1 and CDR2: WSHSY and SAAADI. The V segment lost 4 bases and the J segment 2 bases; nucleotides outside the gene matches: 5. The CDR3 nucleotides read TGCGCCAGCAGTGGACAGGGTCGGGCTGGGGCCAACGTCCTGACTTTC. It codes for CASSGQGRAGANVLTF.

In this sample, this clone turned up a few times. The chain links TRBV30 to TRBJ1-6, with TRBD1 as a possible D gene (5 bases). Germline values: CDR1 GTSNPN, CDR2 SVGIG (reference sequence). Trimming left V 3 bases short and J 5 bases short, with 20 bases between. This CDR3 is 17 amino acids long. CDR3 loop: CAWRGDLREWDNSPLHF. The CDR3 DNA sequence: TGTGCCTGGAGAGGGGATCTCAGGGAATGGGATAATTCACCCCTCCACTTT.

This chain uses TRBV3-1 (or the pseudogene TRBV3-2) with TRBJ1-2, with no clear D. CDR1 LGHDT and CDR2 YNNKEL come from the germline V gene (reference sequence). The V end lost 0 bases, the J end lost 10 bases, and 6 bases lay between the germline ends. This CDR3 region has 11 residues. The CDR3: CASSQETAYTF. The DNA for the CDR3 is TGTGCCAGCAGCCAAGAAACAGCCTACACCTTC.

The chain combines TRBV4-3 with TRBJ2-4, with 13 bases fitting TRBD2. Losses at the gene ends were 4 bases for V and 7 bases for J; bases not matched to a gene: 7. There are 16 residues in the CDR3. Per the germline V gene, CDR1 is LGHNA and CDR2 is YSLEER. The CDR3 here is CASSRTSGGAGNIQYF. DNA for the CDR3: TGCGCCAGCAGCCGAACTAGCGGGGGGGCCGGGAACATTCAGTACTTC.

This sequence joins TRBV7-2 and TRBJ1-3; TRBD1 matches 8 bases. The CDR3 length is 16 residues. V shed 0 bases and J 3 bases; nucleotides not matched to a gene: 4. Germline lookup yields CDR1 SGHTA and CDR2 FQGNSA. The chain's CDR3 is CASSLAPGGFGNTIYF. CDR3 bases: TGTGCCAGCAGCTTAGCGCCAGGGGGCTTTGGAAACACCATATATTTT.

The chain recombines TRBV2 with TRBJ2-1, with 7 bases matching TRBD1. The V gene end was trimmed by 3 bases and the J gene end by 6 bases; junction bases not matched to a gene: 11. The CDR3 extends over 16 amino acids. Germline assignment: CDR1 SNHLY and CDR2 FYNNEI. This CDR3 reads CASSEGLGRGSNEQFF. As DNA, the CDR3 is TGTGCCAGCAGTGAGGGTCTGGGCAGGGGGAGCAATGAGCAGTTCTTC. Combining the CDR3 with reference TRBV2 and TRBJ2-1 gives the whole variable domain EPEVTQTPSHQVTQMGQEVILRCVPISNHLYFYWYRQILGQKVEFLVSFYNNEISEKSEIFDDQFSVERPDGSNFTLKIRSTKLEDSAMYFCASSEGLGRGSNEQFFGPGTRLTVL.

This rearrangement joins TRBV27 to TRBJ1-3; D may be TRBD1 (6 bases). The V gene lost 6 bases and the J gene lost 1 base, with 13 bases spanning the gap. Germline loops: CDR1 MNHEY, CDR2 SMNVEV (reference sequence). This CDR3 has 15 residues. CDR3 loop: CASRRSTGSGNTIYF. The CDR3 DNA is TGTGCCAGCAGACGATCAACAGGGTCTGGAAACACCATATATTTT.

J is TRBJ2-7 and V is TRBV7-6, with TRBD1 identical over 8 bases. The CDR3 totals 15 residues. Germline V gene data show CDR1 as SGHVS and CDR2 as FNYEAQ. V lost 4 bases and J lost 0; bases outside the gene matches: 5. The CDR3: CASSSLQGDSYEQYF. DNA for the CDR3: TGTGCCAGCAGCTCGTTACAGGGGGACTCCTACGAGCAGTACTTC.

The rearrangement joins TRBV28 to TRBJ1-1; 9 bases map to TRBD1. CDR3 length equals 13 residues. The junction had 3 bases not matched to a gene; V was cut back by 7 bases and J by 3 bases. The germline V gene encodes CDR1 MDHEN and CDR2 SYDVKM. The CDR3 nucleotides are TGTGCCAGCATCACAGGGGGCCACACTGAAGCTTTCTTT. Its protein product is CASITGGHTEAFF. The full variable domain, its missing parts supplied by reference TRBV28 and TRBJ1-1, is DVKVTQSSRYLVKRTGEKVFLECVQDMDHENMFWYRQDPGLGLRLIYFSYDVKMKEKGDIPEGYSVSREKKERFSLILESASTNQTSMYLCASITGGHTEAFFGQGTRLTVV.

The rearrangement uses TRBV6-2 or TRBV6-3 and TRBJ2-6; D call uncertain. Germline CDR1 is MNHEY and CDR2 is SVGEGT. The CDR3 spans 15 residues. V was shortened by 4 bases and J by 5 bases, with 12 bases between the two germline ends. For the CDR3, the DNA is TGTGCCAGCAGTTCCGAGCCTCTCCGGGCCAACGTCCTGACTTTC. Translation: CASSSEPLRANVLTF.

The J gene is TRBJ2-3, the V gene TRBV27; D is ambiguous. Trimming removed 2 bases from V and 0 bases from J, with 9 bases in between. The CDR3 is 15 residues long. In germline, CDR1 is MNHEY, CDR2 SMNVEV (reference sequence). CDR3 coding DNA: TGTGCCAGCAGTTTAGGCGGCCTGAGCACAGATACGCAGTATTTT. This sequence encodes CASSLGGLSTDTQYF.

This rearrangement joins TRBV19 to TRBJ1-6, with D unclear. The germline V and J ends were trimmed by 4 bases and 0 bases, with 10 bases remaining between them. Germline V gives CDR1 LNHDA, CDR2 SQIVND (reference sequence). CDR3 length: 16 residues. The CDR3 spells CASSKAGSSYNSPLHF. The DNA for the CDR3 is TGTGCCAGTAGTAAAGCAGGAAGCTCCTATAATTCACCCCTCCACTTT.